The clone carrying this TCR beta chain was seen just once. What it binds is unknown. The treatment is: 15 to 20 received Ad26.COV2.S at low or high dose, single or two shots; several received placebo; per-sample allocation not given. On day 63 after the first injection, vaccine and placebo recipients gave samples. In Boston, an adult donor aged 18-55 years took part. The data were taken from a study of Ad26.COV2.S vaccination and SARS-CoV-2 variants. On the study more broadly: Intramuscular Ad26.COV2.S at 5x10^10 or 1x10^11 viral particles. Findings and caveats of the study: Total T cell responses may have been underestimated by the TCR breadth and depth analyses. Vaccinated and placebo-treated recipients had similar non-spike TCR breadth.

The CDR3 spans 18 residues. V was clipped by 4 bases and J by 0 bases; unmatched bases: 12. Germline V gene sequence: CDR1 SGHTA, CDR2 FQGNSA. Produced via immunoSEQ multiplex PCR; TCRdb's table is partial and in-frame only. This sample has more than 300,000 clones, with roughly 86% found just once. V gene TRBV7-2 combines with J gene TRBJ1-3; TRBD1 aligns across 7 bases. The source of this sequence is a person aged 18-60 years who received the Ad26.COV2.S COVID-19 vaccine or a placebo. Here the sequenced sample was peripheral blood, taken in a trial of Ad26.COV2.S vaccine versus placebo. The CDR3 DNA reads TGTGCCAGCAGCTCTAGGGGGGAGGGGGCGAGCTCTGGAAACACCATATATTTT. Its protein product is CASSSRGEGASSGNTIYF. The complete variable domain, with remaining parts taken from reference TRBV7-2 and TRBJ1-3, reads GAGVSQSPSNKVTEKGKDVELRCDPISGHTALYWYRQSLGQGLEFLIYFQGNSAPDKSGLPSDRFSAERTGGSVSTLTIQRTQQEDSAVYLCASSSRGEGASSGNTIYFGEGSWLTVV.